Listed below are T cell receptor beta chains from one sample, sequenced in a study of identifying expanded T cells in peripheral blood. Profiling relied on immunoSEQ multiplex PCR, and the TCRdb table lists in-frame clones only, not all of them. The sample carries roughly 100,000 clones, around 90% recorded once. The sequencing input was blood. All receptors come from a person aged 18 to 75 in good health. CDR3s include the opening cysteine and the closing phenylalanine or tryptophan. D genes are given only for firm matches. Clone sizes are given selectively: once, few, many, or a class where the clone is expanded.

j_call	v_call	clone_size	d_call	cdr3_nt	cdr3_aa
TRBJ1-6	TRBV19	many	.	TGTGCCAGTAGTATTAGGGGGGGCTCTGGGTCACCCCTCCACTTT	CASSIRGGSGSPLHF
TRBJ1-3	TRBV6-1	.	.	TGTGCCAGCAGTGAAACCCAGGGTTCTGGAAACACCATATATTTT	CASSETQGSGNTIYF
TRBJ1-4	TRBV5-1	.	.	TGCGCCAGCAGCCCCCTGCCGACAGAATCGGACGAAAAACTGTTTTTT	CASSPLPTESDEKLFF
TRBJ1-2	TRBV4-3	.	.	TGCGCCAGCAGCGAATCAACGACTAACTATGGCTACACCTTC	CASSESTTNYGYTF
TRBJ2-2	TRBV7-9	.	.	TGTGCCAGCAGCTTAGAACAGCTGAACACCGGGGAGCTGTTTTTT	CASSLEQLNTGELFF
TRBJ1-2	TRBV7-9	.	TRBD1	TGTGCCAGCAGCTTTTTAGTGTTTGGACAGGGAGGTGGCTACACCTTC	CASSFLVFGQGGGYTF
TRBJ2-5	TRBV19	.	.	TGTGCCAGTAGCCCAACCTTGGAGGGGGAGACCCAGTACTTC	CASSPTLEGETQYF
TRBJ2-7	TRBV5-8	.	TRBD1	TGTGCCAGCAGCTTGGTCAGGGGGACGGACGAGCAGTACTTC	CASSLVRGTDEQYF
TRBJ2-7	TRBV14	.	.	TGTGCCAGCAGCCAATCGGCGGGGACCTACGAGCAGTACTTC	CASSQSAGTYEQYF
TRBJ1-4	TRBV4-3	once	.	TGCGCCAGCAGCCAAGTCCGGGGCCAAGAGAATGAAAAACTGTTTTTT	CASSQVRGQENEKLFF
TRBJ2-7	TRBV10-2	.	.	TGCGCCAGCAGTGAGTCTAGGCAGGGGCTCTACGAGCAGTACTTC	CASSESRQGLYEQYF
TRBJ2-1	TRBV6-6	.	TRBD2	TGTGCCAGCAGTCTGCGGGGGTATACCTACAATGAGCAGTTCTTC	CASSLRGYTYNEQFF
TRBJ2-7	TRBV4-3	.	.	TGCGCCAGCAGCCCAACCGCCGGGGCCTACGAGCAGTACTTC	CASSPTAGAYEQYF
TRBJ1-4	TRBV18	.	.	TGTGCCAGCTCACTGCGTTACAGTCCCTCAGGGGAAAAACTGTTTTTT	CASSLRYSPSGEKLFF
TRBJ2-3	TRBV19	.	TRBD1	TGTGCCAGTCTGGACAGGATTACAGATACGCAGTATTTT	CASLDRITDTQYF
TRBJ2-2	TRBV4-3	.	.	TGCGCCAGCAGCCAAGATCCGGACACCGGGGAGCTGTTTTTT	CASSQDPDTGELFF
TRBJ1-4	TRBV19	.	TRBD1	TGTGCCAGTAGTCTACAGGCTACCGGGACAGCGGGTGAAAAACTGTTTTTT	CASSLQATGTAGEKLFF
TRBJ2-5	TRBV5-1	.	.	TGCGCCAGCAGCTTGGATGTGGAGACCCAGTACTTC	CASSLDVETQYF
TRBJ2-7	TRBV11-2	.	.	TGTGCCAGCAGCCCCTTTTTGAGCTCCTACGAGCAGTACTTC	CASSPFLSSYEQYF
TRBJ1-1	TRBV28	once	TRBD1	TGTGCCAGCAGTTCCCCGCCGATGGCAGGGGGGTACACTGAAGCTTTCTTT	CASSSPPMAGGYTEAFF
TRBJ1-5	TRBV7-8	.	.	TGTGCCAGCAGCTTAGCGAACAGGGCGACGGGTCAGCCCCAGCATTTT	CASSLANRATGQPQHF
TRBJ1-5	TRBV28	.	.	TGTGCCAGCAAAGAGGCTCCACGGTTCGGTCAGCCCCAGCATTTT	CASKEAPRFGQPQHF
TRBJ2-7	TRBV18	.	TRBD1	TGTGCCAGCTCACCTTGGAGAGGGGGCGTCTACGAGCAGTACTTC	CASSPWRGGVYEQYF
TRBJ2-1	TRBV5-1	.	TRBD1	TGCGCCAGCAGCCCGGGACAGGGTGGAAATGAGCAGTTCTTC	CASSPGQGGNEQFF
TRBJ1-4	TRBV28	few	.	TGTGCCAGCAGTTCCCCCTGGGTGTGGGGCGGAAGTATATTGTTTTTT	CASSSPWVWGGSILFF
TRBJ1-1	TRBV12-5	.	.	TGTGCTAGTGGCTCGGAGGGGAATGAAGCTTTCTTT	CASGSEGNEAFF
TRBJ1-3	TRBV19	.	TRBD1	TGTGCCAGTAGGACAGGGATCGCTGGAAACACCATATATTTT	CASRTGIAGNTIYF
TRBJ2-5	TRBV5-1	.	TRBD2	TGCGCCAGCAGCTCCGGGACTAGCGGGGGGCCAATCCAAGAGACCCAGTACTTC	CASSSGTSGGPIQETQYF
TRBJ1-2	TRBV7-9	once	.	TGTGCCAGCAGCCTCCGGGACAACTATGGCTACACCTTC	CASSLRDNYGYTF
TRBJ2-3	TRBV5-4	.	.	TGTGCCAGCAGCCCAGGGCAGGGGTCAGATACGCAGTATTTT	CASSPGQGSDTQYF
TRBJ2-7	TRBV7-9	.	.	TGTGCCAGCAGCGCAACTCCAGGAACCTACGAGCAGTACTTC	CASSATPGTYEQYF
TRBJ1-6	TRBV19	.	TRBD1	TGTGCCAGTAGTCCGATAGACAGGGGGTATTCACCCCTCCACTTT	CASSPIDRGYSPLHF
TRBJ2-4	TRBV19	.	TRBD1	TGTGCCAGTACCTCCGGGACAGTCAAAAACATTCAGTACTTC	CASTSGTVKNIQYF
TRBJ2-1	TRBV28	.	.	TGTGCCAGCAGTTTGGGGGGGCTCAATGAGCAGTTCTTC	CASSLGGLNEQFF
TRBJ2-6	TRBV10-3	.	.	TGTGCCATCAGCCCCGGACATTCAGGGGCCAACGTCCTGACTTTC	CAISPGHSGANVLTF
TRBJ1-1	TRBV18	.	TRBD1	TGTGCCAGCTCACCCTCGACAGGGGCGCACACTGAAGCTTTCTTT	CASSPSTGAHTEAFF
TRBJ1-1	TRBV21-1	.	.	TGTGCCAGCAGCAAAGTAGGCGTCCCGGAGGACACTGAAGCTTTCTTT	CASSKVGVPEDTEAFF
TRBJ2-7	TRBV6-1	.	TRBD1	TGTGCCAGCAGCAAACGGACAGGGGCGGCCTACGAGCAGTACTTC	CASSKRTGAAYEQYF
TRBJ1-1	TRBV7-2	.	.	TGTGCCAGCAGCCCATGGGGAGGGGACTCAGTGAACACTGAAGCTTTCTTT	CASSPWGGDSVNTEAFF
TRBJ2-3	TRBV5-1	.	.	TGCGCCAGCACCTCGGTGGGGTACACCACAGATACGCAGTATTTT	CASTSVGYTTDTQYF
TRBJ1-1	TRBV11-2	.	.	TGTGCCAGCAGCTTAGCGGCCCTAACGGGCACTGAAGCTTTCTTT	CASSLAALTGTEAFF
TRBJ1-2	TRBV11-1	.	.	TGTGCCAGCAGCCTCGGACAGTCTATCCCCTATGGCTACACCTTC	CASSLGQSIPYGYTF
TRBJ2-1	TRBV7-2	.	TRBD2	TGTGCCAGCAGCTTAAGGCAGCGACACGGGGGGGAGCAGTTCTTC	CASSLRQRHGGEQFF
TRBJ2-3	TRBV6-4	.	TRBD2	TGTGCCAGCAGTCTAGCGGGCCAAAGTAGTACGCAGTATTTT	CASSLAGQSSTQYF
TRBJ2-7	TRBV10-1	once	.	TGCGCCTCGGCCGCCCAGGGGACCACCCGTTCTTCGCAGTACTTC	CASAAQGTTRSSQYF
TRBJ1-2	TRBV30	once	.	TGTGCCTGGATAGGGGGGGCTGGCTACACCTTC	CAWIGGAGYTF
TRBJ1-2	TRBV5-1	.	TRBD1	TGCGCCAGCAGGGACAGGGGTAACTATGGCTACACCTTC	CASRDRGNYGYTF
TRBJ2-1	TRBV6-1	.	TRBD1	TGTGCCAGCAGTGCAGGGGGCGACTACAATGAGCAGTTCTTC	CASSAGGDYNEQFF
TRBJ2-7	TRBV7-9	.	.	TGTGCCAGCAGCTTACGGGACGGGCCCTACGAGCAGTACTTC	CASSLRDGPYEQYF
TRBJ1-1	TRBV4-2	.	.	TGTGCCAGCAGCCACCTAAGTGGGCAGGCCGGGGAGGCTTTCTTT	CASSHLSGQAGEAFF
TRBJ1-6	TRBV28	.	TRBD1	TGTGCCAGCAGTGTCGGACAGGGTGGGTTCTATAATTCACCCCTCCACTTT	CASSVGQGGFYNSPLHF
TRBJ2-7	TRBV7-2	.	.	TGTGCCAGCAGCGCCTACTCCCTCCCACCTTTGGACGAGCAGTACTTC	CASSAYSLPPLDEQYF
TRBJ2-7	TRBV15	.	.	TGTGCCACCAGCAGAGTTCCACAAGGCCTTGGTTCCTACGAGCAGTACTTC	CATSRVPQGLGSYEQYF
TRBJ1-2	TRBV27	.	.	TGTGCCAGCAGTTTACGGGGGGCGCCTGGCTACACCTTC	CASSLRGAPGYTF
TRBJ1-5	TRBV9	.	.	TGTGCCAGCAGCGGGTGGTGGGGACTCCGCAATCAGCCCCAGCATTTT	CASSGWWGLRNQPQHF
TRBJ1-1	TRBV5-8	once	.	TGTGCCAGCAGCCTACGACGGACTGAAGCTTTCTTT	CASSLRRTEAFF
TRBJ2-5	TRBV7-9	.	TRBD2	TGTGCCAGCCTAGGGATTCCGGGGGGGCGCGAGACCCAGTACTTC	CASLGIPGGRETQYF
TRBJ2-7	TRBV27	.	TRBD2	TGTGCCAGCGGCGGGGGACTTCGCTATTACGAGCAGTACTTC	CASGGGLRYYEQYF
TRBJ2-7	TRBV9	.	TRBD2	TGTGCCAGCAAAGGAAGCGGGGGGGCCGCAAGCTCCTACGAGCAGTACTTC	CASKGSGGAASSYEQYF
TRBJ1-1	TRBV5-4	.	.	TGTGCCACCTACTACCAAACAGGGTTGAACACTGAAGCTTTCTTT	CATYYQTGLNTEAFF